Listed below are T cell receptor beta chains from one sample, sequenced in a study of cytomegalovirus exposure and HLA in healthy donors. Data came from immunoSEQ multiplex PCR; TCRdb stores just in-frame clones and leaves some out. The repertoire has under 250,000 clones, roughly four fifths of them found once; the top ten carry 2.7%. Source material: PBMCs. The receptors shown here come from a woman in her forties in good health and CMV-seronegative. CDR3s include the opening cysteine and the closing phenylalanine or tryptophan. The D gene is left open where the match is weak. The listing skips clone size in some rows; elsewhere it reads once, few, many or a size class.

TRBV5-6	NA	TRBJ2-7	TRBD2	16	TGTGCCAGCAGCTCAGGACTAGCGGGAGGGCCGGGGGAGCAGTACTTC	CASSSGLAGGPGEQYF
TRBV5-1	NA	TRBJ1-2	TRBD1	14	TGCGCCAGCACCCCGGGACAGCAATTATATGGCTACACCTTC	CASTPGQQLYGYTF
TRBV7-3	NA	TRBJ2-7	TRBD2	19	TGTGCCAGCAGCTCGGACCGGTTGACTAGCGGGACGTCCCCCTACGAGCAGTACTTC	CASSSDRLTSGTSPYEQYF
TRBV7-6	NA	TRBJ2-1	NA	13	TGTGCCAGCAGCTTAAACGGGGGCAATGAGCAGTTCTTC	CASSLNGGNEQFF
TRBV5-1	NA	TRBJ2-5	NA	14	TGCGCCAGCAGCGGGGGGGCCAGACAAGAGACCCAGTACTTC	CASSGGARQETQYF
TRBV19	NA	TRBJ1-4	TRBD1	17	TGTGCCAGTATGGCCGAGGACAGGGGGCAACTAGGAGAAAAACTGTTTTTT	CASMAEDRGQLGEKLFF
TRBV5-6	once	TRBJ2-1	NA	13	TGTGCCAGCAGCTCCGGGGTTAACAATGAGCAGTTCTTC	CASSSGVNNEQFF
TRBV6-1	NA	TRBJ2-7	TRBD2	15	TGTGCCAGCAGTCAAATTCTAGCGGGGGCCTACGAGCAGTACTTC	CASSQILAGAYEQYF
TRBV7-9	NA	TRBJ2-7	TRBD1	14	TGTGCCAGCAGCTATTCCGGGACAGGGGACGAGCAGTACTTC	CASSYSGTGDEQYF
TRBV27	NA	TRBJ1-2	NA	14	TGTGCCAGCAGTTTATTGGGGACACCTGATGGCTACACCTTC	CASSLLGTPDGYTF
TRBV6-5	NA	TRBJ1-1	TRBD1	14	TGTGCCAGCAGTTACCGGGACAGGGTCTCTGAAGCTTTTTTT	CASSYRDRVSEAFF
TRBV28	once	TRBJ2-7	NA	12	TGTGCCAGCAGCCTGACTTGGGACGAGCAGTACTTC	CASSLTWDEQYF
TRBV14	NA	TRBJ1-1	TRBD1	15	TGTGCCAGCAGCCAAGGACAGGGACGATGGACTGAAGCTTTCTTT	CASSQGQGRWTEAFF
TRBV19	NA	TRBJ2-5	TRBD2	17	TGTGCCAGTAGTACCTGGACTAGCGGGAGCTCTGAGGAGACCCAGTACTTC	CASSTWTSGSSEETQYF
TRBV19	NA	TRBJ1-1	TRBD1	16	TGTGCCAGTCGAGGGGACAGTCCCTCCCTGAACACTGAAGCTTTCTTT	CASRGDSPSLNTEAFF
TRBV9	NA	TRBJ1-1	NA	15	TGTGCCAGCAGCGGTTGGCGCGGGCTGAGGACTGAAGCTTTCTTT	CASSGWRGLRTEAFF
TRBV9	once	TRBJ1-1	NA	15	TGTGCCAGCAGCGTAGGGTCAGGGCTTAACACTGAAGCTTTCTTT	CASSVGSGLNTEAFF
TRBV7-2	once	TRBJ1-2	NA	15	TGTGCCAGCAGCTCTGTGGGGGGGCAGGACTATGGCTACACCTTC	CASSSVGGQDYGYTF
TRBV29-1	NA	TRBJ2-7	NA	12	TGCAGCGGATGGGGGGATTCCTACGAGCAGTACTTC	CSGWGDSYEQYF
TRBV27	NA	TRBJ2-7	NA	14	TGTGCCAGCAGTTCCGGGCAGGGTCGATACGAGCAGTACTTC	CASSSGQGRYEQYF
TRBV2	NA	TRBJ2-1	NA	15	TGTGCCAGCACGGTAGGCGGGGGCCCAGGTCTTGAGCAGTTCTTC	CASTVGGGPGLEQFF
TRBV19	NA	TRBJ2-5	NA	13	TGTGCCAGTAGTCCCAGGGCGTTGGAGACCCAGTACTTC	CASSPRALETQYF
TRBV6-1	NA	TRBJ2-1	TRBD1	14	TGTGCCAGCAGGACAGGGGGATTCCCAAATGAGCAGTTCTTC	CASRTGGFPNEQFF
TRBV19	once	TRBJ2-2	TRBD1	13	TGTGCCACGTCCCAGGGGGTCACCGGGGAGCTGTTTTTT	CATSQGVTGELFF
TRBV4-1	NA	TRBJ1-2	TRBD1	14	TGCGCCAGCAGACCGGGACAGGGGAATTACGGCTACACCTTC	CASRPGQGNYGYTF
TRBV28	NA	TRBJ1-2	TRBD1	14	TGTGCCAGCAGTATACGACAGGGTAACTATGGCTACACCTTC	CASSIRQGNYGYTF
TRBV4-1	NA	TRBJ2-7	TRBD2	15	TGCGCCAGCAGCCCTACTAGCGGGAGGGCCTACGAGCAGTACTTC	CASSPTSGRAYEQYF
TRBV5-1	NA	TRBJ2-7	TRBD2	14	TGCGCCAGCAAGGTCACTAGCGGGAGCTACGAGCAGTACTTC	CASKVTSGSYEQYF
TRBV7-3	NA	TRBJ2-1	TRBD2	16	TGTGCCAGCAGCGCCCATCTAGCGGGAGGATGGAATGAGCAGTTCTTC	CASSAHLAGGWNEQFF
TRBV19	NA	TRBJ1-5	NA	13	TGTGCCAGTAGTGTTGGAGGTCTACAGCCCCAGCATTTT	CASSVGGLQPQHF
TRBV6-1	NA	TRBJ2-3	TRBD2	13	TGTGCCAGCAGCAAAGAAACTAGCGGGACGCAGTATTTT	CASSKETSGTQYF
TRBV5-4	once	TRBJ2-7	NA	14	TGTGCCAGCAGTACCTCAGAAAGGGGTAGCGAGCAGTACTTC	CASSTSERGSEQYF
TRBV6-1	NA	TRBJ2-5	TRBD1	15	TGTGCCAGCAGTTCCGACAGGGTAGGAAAAGAGACCCAGTACTTC	CASSSDRVGKETQYF
TRBV28	NA	TRBJ1-5	NA	14	TGTGCCAGCAGTTTCGGCAGGGGCAATCAGCCCCAGCATTTT	CASSFGRGNQPQHF
TRBV5-1	NA	TRBJ2-1	TRBD1	16	TGCGCCAGCAGCTTGGCCGTTTCAGGGGGCCACAATGAGCAGTTCTTC	CASSLAVSGGHNEQFF
TRBV19	NA	TRBJ1-5	NA	13	TGTGCCAGTAGCACCACAGGGAATCAGCCCCAGCATTTT	CASSTTGNQPQHF
TRBV29-1	NA	TRBJ1-2	NA	13	TGCAGCGTTGGCAGGGTTGCTGGACGCGGCTACACCTTC	CSVGRVAGRGYTF
TRBV4-1	NA	TRBJ2-6	NA	18	TGCGCCAGCAGCCAAGATCGAGGGGGTCTGGCTGGGGCCAACGTCCTGACTTTC	CASSQDRGGLAGANVLTF
TRBV2	NA	TRBJ1-5	TRBD1	15	TGTGCCAGCCAAGCCAGGACAGGGGGCAATCAGCCCCAGCATTTT	CASQARTGGNQPQHF
TRBV10-3	NA	TRBJ2-7	TRBD1	13	TGTGCCACCTGGGCAGGGGGCTCCTACGAGCAGTACTTC	CATWAGGSYEQYF
TRBV28	NA	TRBJ1-1	NA	13	TGTGCCAGCAGTAAGCGGGGACGCACTGAAGCTTTCTTT	CASSKRGRTEAFF
TRBV4-1	NA	TRBJ1-2	TRBD1	16	TGCGCCAGCAGCCAAGACCTGACAGGGCTCTTGAAGGGCTACACCTTC	CASSQDLTGLLKGYTF
TRBV6-1	NA	TRBJ1-2	TRBD1	17	TGTGCCAGCAGTCAAGGGACAGGGGGCGCTTCGAACTATGGCTACACCTTC	CASSQGTGGASNYGYTF
TRBV28	few	TRBJ1-2	NA	15	TGTGCCAGCAGTTTGGAGACAGGATCTAACTATGGCTACACCTTC	CASSLETGSNYGYTF
TRBV27	NA	TRBJ2-2	TRBD1	17	TGTGCCAGCAGTCTTTTCTCGGGACAGACGAACACCGGGGAGCTGTTTTTT	CASSLFSGQTNTGELFF
TRBV29-1	few	TRBJ2-2	TRBD1	12	TGCAGCTCGTGGACAGGGGGCGGGGAGCTGTTTTTT	CSSWTGGGELFF
TRBV19	NA	TRBJ2-1	TRBD2	15	TGTGCCAGTAGTATCCGGCTAGCGGGAAACAATGAGCAGTTCTTC	CASSIRLAGNNEQFF
TRBV9	NA	TRBJ2-7	NA	16	TGTGCCAGCAGCTCCCGTCTAGGGGGGACAGCCTACGAGCAGTACTTC	CASSSRLGGTAYEQYF
TRBV13	NA	TRBJ2-3	TRBD2	17	TGTGCCAGCAGCTCCGGGACTAGCGGGAGTGGCACAGATACGCAGTATTTT	CASSSGTSGSGTDTQYF
TRBV18	NA	TRBJ2-5	TRBD2	15	TGTGCCAGCTCACCCGTGGCGGGAGGGACGGAGACCCAGTACTTC	CASSPVAGGTETQYF
TRBV7-2	NA	TRBJ2-5	TRBD1	14	TGTGCCAGCAGCAAGGACAGGGTCATAGAGACCCAGTACTTC	CASSKDRVIETQYF